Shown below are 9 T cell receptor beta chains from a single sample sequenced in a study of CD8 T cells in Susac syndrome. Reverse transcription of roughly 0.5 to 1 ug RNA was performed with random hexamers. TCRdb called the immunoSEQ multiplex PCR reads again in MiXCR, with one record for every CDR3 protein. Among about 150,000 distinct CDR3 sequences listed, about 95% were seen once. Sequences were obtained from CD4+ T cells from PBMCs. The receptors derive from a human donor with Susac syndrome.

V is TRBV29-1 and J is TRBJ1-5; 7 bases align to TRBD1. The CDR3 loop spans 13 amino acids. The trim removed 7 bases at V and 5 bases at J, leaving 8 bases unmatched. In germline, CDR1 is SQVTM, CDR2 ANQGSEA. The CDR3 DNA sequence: TGCAGCGCTTCGACAGGGCGAGATCAGCCCCAGCATTTT. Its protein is CSASTGRDQPQHF.

The CDR3: CASSQVVLAGTQYF. In nucleotides, the CDR3 is TGCGCCAGCAGCCAAGTTGTACTAGCAGGGACCCAGTACTTC. The chain combines TRBV4-1 with TRBJ2-5; D possibly corresponds to TRBD2 (6 bases). V lost 1 base and J lost 7, with 13 bases in between. This CDR3 has 14 residues. Germline V gene lookup returns CDR1 MGHRA and CDR2 YSYEKL.

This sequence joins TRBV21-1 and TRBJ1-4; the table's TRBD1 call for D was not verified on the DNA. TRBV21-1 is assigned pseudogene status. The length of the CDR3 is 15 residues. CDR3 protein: CASENPDRCYEKLFF. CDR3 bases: TGTGCCAGCGAGAACCCCGACAGATGTTATGAAAAACTGTTTTTT.

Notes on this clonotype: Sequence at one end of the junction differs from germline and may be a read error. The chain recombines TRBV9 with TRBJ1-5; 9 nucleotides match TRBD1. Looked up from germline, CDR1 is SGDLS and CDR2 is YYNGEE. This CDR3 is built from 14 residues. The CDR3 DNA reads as TGTGCCAGCAGCGTCGGGACAGGGCCTCAGCCCCAGCACTTT. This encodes CASSVGTGPQPQHF.

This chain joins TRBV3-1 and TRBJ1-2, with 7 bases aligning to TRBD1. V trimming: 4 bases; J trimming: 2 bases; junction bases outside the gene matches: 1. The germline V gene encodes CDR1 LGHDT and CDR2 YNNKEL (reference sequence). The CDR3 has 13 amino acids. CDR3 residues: CASSRDSNYGYTF. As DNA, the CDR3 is TGTGCCAGCAGCCGGGACAGCAACTATGGCTACACCTTC.

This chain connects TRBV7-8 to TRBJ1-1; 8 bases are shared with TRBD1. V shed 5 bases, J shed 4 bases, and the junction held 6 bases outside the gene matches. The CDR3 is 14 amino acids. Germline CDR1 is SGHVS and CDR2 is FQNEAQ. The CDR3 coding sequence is TGTGCCAGCAGCGCAGGGGGCTCTAGCACTGAAGCTTTCTTT. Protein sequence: CASSAGGSSTEAFF.

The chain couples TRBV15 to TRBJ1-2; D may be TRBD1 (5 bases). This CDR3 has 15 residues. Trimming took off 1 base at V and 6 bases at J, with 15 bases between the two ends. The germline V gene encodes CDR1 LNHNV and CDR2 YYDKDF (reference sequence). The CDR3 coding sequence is TGTGCCACCAGCAGAGCTCCGACCTGGGGGGATGGCTACACCTTC. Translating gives CATSRAPTWGDGYTF.

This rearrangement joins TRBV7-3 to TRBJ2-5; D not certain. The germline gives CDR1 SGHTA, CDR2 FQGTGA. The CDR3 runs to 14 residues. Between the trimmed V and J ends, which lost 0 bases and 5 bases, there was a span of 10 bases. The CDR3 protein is CASSLTPMGETQYF. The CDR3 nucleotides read TGTGCCAGCAGCTTAACGCCCATGGGTGAGACCCAGTACTTC.

The chain's CDR3 is CASSSSGTGSEKLFF. CDR3 DNA sequence: TGCGCCAGCAGCTCCTCCGGGACAGGGAGTGAAAAACTGTTTTTT. The genes are TRBV5-1 and TRBJ1-4; TRBD1 matches at 9 bases. The CDR3 is 15 residues long. Looked up from germline, CDR1 is SGHRS and CDR2 is YFSETQ. Trimming at V came to 3 bases and at J to 7 bases, leaving 7 bases not matched to a gene.